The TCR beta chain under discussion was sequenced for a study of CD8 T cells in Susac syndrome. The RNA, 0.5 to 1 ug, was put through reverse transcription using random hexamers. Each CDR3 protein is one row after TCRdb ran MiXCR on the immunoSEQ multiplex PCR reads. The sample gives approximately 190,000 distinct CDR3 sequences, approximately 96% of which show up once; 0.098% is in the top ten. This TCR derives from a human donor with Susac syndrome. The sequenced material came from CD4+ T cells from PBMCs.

CDR3 residues: CASSYSPGRGADTQYF. CDR3 DNA sequence: TGTGCCAGCAGTTACTCCCCCGGCAGGGGCGCAGATACGCAGTATTTT. This chain joins TRBV6-5 and TRBJ2-3; tentative D call: TRBD1 (6 bases). Germline CDR1 reads MNHEY; CDR2 reads SVGAGI. Trimming removed 0 bases at V and 4 bases at J, with 14 bases between. The CDR3 contains 16 residues.